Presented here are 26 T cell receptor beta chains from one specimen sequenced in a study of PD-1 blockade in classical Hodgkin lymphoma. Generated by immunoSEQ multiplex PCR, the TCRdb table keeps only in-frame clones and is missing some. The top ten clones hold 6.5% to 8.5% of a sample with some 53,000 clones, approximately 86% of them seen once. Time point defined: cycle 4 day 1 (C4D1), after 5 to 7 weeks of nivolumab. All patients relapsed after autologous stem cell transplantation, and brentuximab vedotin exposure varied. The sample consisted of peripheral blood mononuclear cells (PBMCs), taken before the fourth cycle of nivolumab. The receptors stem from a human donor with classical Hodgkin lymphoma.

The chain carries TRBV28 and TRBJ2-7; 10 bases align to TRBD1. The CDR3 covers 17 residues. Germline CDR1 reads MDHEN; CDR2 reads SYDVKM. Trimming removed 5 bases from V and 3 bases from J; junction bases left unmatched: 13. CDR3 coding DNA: TGTGCCAGCAGTACCACTTGGGACAGGGGAGGAATCTACGAGCAGTACTTC. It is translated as CASSTTWDRGGIYEQYF.

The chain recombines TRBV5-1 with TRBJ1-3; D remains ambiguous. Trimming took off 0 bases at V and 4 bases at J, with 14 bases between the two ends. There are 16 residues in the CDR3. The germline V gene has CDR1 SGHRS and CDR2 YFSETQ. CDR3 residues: CASSLVQAGSGNTIYF. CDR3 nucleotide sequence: TGCGCCAGCAGCTTGGTCCAGGCTGGGTCCGGAAACACCATATATTTT.

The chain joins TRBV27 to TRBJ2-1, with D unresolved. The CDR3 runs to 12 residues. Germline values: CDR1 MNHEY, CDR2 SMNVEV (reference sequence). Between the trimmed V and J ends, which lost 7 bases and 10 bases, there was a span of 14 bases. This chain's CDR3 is CASTNARTEQFF. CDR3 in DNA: TGTGCCAGCACCAACGCGCGGACGGAGCAGTTCTTC.

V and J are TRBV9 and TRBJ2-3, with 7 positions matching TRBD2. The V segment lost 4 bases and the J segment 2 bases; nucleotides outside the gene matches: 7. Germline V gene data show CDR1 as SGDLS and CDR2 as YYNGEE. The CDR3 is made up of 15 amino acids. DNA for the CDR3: TGTGCCAGCAGCCTACAAGCGGGGTCCACAGATACGCAGTATTTT. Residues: CASSLQAGSTDTQYF. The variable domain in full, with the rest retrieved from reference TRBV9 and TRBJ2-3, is DSGVTQTPKHLITATGQRVTLRCSPRSGDLSVYWYQQSLDQGLQFLIQYYNGEERAKGNILERFSAQQFPDLHSELNLSSLELGDSALYFCASSLQAGSTDTQYFGPGTRLTVL.

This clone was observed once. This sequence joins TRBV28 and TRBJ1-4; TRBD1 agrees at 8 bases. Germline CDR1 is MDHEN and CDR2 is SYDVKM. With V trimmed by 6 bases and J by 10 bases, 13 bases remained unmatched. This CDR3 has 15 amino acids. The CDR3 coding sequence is TGTGCCAGCAGCGAGGACAGGGCCCTGTGGGGAAAACTGTTTTTT. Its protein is CASSEDRALWGKLFF. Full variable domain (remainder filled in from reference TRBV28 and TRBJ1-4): DVKVTQSSRYLVKRTGEKVFLECVQDMDHENMFWYRQDPGLGLRLIYFSYDVKMKEKGDIPEGYSVSREKKERFSLILESASTNQTSMYLCASSEDRALWGKLFFGSGTQLSVL.

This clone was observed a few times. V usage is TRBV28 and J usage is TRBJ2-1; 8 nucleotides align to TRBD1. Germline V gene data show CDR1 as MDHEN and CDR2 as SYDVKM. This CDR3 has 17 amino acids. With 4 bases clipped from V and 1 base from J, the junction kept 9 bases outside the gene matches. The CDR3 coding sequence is TGTGCCAGCAGTTCCCGGACAGGGCTTGGGTCCTACAATGAGCAGTTCTTC. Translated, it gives CASSSRTGLGSYNEQFF.

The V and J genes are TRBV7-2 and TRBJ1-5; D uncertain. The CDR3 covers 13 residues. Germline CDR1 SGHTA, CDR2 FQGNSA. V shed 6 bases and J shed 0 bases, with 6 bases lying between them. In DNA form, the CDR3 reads TGTGCCAGCAGTTCACATAGCAATCAGCCCCAGCATTTT. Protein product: CASSSHSNQPQHF.

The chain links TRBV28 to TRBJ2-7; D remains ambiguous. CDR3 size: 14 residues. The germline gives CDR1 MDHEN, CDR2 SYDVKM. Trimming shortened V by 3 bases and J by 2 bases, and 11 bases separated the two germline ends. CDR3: CASSFIGTAYEQYF. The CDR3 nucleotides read TGTGCCAGCAGTTTTATTGGCACAGCCTACGAGCAGTACTTC. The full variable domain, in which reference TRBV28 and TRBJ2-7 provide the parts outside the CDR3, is DVKVTQSSRYLVKRTGEKVFLECVQDMDHENMFWYRQDPGLGLRLIYFSYDVKMKEKGDIPEGYSVSREKKERFSLILESASTNQTSMYLCASSFIGTAYEQYFGPGTRLTVT.

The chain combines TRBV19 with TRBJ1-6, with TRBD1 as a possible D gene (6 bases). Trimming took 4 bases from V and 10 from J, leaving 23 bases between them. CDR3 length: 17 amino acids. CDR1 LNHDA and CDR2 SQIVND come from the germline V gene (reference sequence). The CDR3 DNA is TGTGCCAGTAGTACCGTCACAGGGAGGCCGCTTAACTCACCCCTCCACTTT. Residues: CASSTVTGRPLNSPLHF.

Written as DNA, the CDR3 is TGTGCCAGCAGCTCTGGACAGGGATTTGAAGAGACCCAGTACTTC. Translated, it gives CASSSGQGFEETQYF. V is TRBV11-3 and J is TRBJ2-5; 8 bases align to TRBD1. The CDR3 spans 15 residues. Germline V gene data show CDR1 as SGHNT and CDR2 as YENEEA. Unmatched junction bases numbered 7, after V lost 4 bases and J lost 3 bases.

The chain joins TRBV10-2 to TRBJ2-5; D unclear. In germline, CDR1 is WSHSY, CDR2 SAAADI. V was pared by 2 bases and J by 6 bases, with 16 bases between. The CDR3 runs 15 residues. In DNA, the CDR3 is TGCGCCAGCAGTGAGCCCATCAGGCCCTCCCAGACCCAGTACTTC. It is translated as CASSEPIRPSQTQYF.

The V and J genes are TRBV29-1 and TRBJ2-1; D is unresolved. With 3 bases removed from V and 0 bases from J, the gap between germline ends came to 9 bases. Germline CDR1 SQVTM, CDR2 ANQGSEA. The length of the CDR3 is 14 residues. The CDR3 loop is CSVEPETSYNEQFF. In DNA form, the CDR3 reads TGCAGCGTTGAGCCGGAGACCTCCTACAATGAGCAGTTCTTC.

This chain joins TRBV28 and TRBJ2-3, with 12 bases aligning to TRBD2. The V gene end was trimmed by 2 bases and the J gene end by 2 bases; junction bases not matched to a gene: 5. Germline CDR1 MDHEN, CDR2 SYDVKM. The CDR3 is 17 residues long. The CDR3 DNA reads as TGTGCCAGCAGTTTACCCGGACTAGCGGGAACCACAGATACGCAGTATTTT. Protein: CASSLPGLAGTTDTQYF. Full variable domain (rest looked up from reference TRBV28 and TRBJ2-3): DVKVTQSSRYLVKRTGEKVFLECVQDMDHENMFWYRQDPGLGLRLIYFSYDVKMKEKGDIPEGYSVSREKKERFSLILESASTNQTSMYLCASSLPGLAGTTDTQYFGPGTRLTVL.

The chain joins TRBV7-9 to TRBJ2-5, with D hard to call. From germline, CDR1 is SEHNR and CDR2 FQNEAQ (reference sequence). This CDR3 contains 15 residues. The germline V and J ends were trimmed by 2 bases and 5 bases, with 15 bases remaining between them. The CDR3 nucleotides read TGTGCCAGCAGCTTACGGAGCCCGTTCGGGGAGACCCAGTACTTC. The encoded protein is CASSLRSPFGETQYF. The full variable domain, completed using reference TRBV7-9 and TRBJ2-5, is DTGVSQNPRHKITKRGQNVTFRCDPISEHNRLYWYRQTLGQGPEFLTYFQNEAQLEKSRLLSDRFSAERPKGSFSTLEIQRTEQGDSAMYLCASSLRSPFGETQYFGPGTRLLVL.

For the CDR3, the DNA is TGTGCCAGCGTGCTGGGTAGCGAGCAGTACTTC. It is translated as CASVLGSEQYF. The chain combines TRBV2 with TRBJ2-7; D gene uncertain. Germline V gene data show CDR1 as SNHLY and CDR2 as FYNNEI. V gave up 8 bases and J gave up 6 bases, with 11 bases separating them. The CDR3 is 11 residues long.

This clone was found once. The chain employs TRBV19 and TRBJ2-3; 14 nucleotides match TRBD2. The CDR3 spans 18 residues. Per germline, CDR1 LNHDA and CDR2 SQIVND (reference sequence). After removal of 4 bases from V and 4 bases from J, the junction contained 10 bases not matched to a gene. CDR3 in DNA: TGTGCCAGTAGTACCGGACTAGCGGGAGGAAAGTGGGCAGATACGCAGTATTTT. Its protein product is CASSTGLAGGKWADTQYF.

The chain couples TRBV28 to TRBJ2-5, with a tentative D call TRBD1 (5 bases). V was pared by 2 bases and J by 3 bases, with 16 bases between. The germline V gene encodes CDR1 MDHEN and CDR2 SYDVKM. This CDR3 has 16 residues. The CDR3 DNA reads TGTGCCAGCAGTTTAGGGGCTAACCCCTTCAAAGAGACCCAGTACTTC. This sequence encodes CASSLGANPFKETQYF.

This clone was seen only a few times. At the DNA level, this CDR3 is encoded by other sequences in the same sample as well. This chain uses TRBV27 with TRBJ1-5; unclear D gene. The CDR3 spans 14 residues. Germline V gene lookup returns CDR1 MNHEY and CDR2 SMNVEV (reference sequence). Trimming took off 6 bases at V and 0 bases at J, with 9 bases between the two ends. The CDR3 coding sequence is TGTGCCAGCAGCCATAGGGATAGCAATCAGCCCCAGCATTTT. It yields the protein CASSHRDSNQPQHF.

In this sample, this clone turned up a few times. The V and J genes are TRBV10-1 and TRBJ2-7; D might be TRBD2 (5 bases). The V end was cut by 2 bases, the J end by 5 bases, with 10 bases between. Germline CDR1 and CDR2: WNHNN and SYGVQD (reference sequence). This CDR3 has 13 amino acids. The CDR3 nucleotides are TGCGCCAGCAGTGAGGCAGCGAGGGACGAGCAGTACTTC. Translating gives CASSEAARDEQYF.

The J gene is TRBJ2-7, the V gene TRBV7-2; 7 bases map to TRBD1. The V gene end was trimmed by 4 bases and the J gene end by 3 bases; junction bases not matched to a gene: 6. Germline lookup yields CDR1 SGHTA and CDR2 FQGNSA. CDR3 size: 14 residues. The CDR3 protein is CASSYTGANYEQYF. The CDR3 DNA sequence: TGTGCCAGCAGCTACACAGGGGCAAACTACGAGCAGTACTTC. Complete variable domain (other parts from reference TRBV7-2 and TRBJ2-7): GAGVSQSPSNKVTEKGKDVELRCDPISGHTALYWYRQSLGQGLEFLIYFQGNSAPDKSGLPSDRFSAERTGGSVSTLTIQRTQQEDSAVYLCASSYTGANYEQYFGPGTRLTVT.

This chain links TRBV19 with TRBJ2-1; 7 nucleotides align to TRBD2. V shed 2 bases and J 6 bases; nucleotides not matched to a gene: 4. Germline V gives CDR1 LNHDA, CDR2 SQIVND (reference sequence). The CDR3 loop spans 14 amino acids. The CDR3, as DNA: TGTGCCAGTAGTATAAGCGGGATACTCAATGAGCAGTTCTTC. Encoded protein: CASSISGILNEQFF.

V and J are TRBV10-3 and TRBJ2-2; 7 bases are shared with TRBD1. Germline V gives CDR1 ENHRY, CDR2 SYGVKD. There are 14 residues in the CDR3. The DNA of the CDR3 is TGTGTCTCGGGGACAGAGGTTGACACCGGGGAGCTGTTTTTT. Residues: CVSGTEVDTGELFF.

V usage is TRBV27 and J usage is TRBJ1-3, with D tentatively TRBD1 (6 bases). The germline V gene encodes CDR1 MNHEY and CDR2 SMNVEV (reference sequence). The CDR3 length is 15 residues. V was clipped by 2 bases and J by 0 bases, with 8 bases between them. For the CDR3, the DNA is TGTGCCAGCAGTTTACAGGGGAGCTCTGGAAACACCATATATTTT. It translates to CASSLQGSSGNTIYF.

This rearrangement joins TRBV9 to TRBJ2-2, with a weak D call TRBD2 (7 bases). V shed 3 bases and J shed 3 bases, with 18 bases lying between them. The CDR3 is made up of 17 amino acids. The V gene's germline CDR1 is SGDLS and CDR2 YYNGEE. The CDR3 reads CASSARGTGGDTGELFF. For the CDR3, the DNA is TGTGCCAGCAGCGCAAGGGGGACGGGGGGCGACACCGGGGAGCTGTTTTTT.

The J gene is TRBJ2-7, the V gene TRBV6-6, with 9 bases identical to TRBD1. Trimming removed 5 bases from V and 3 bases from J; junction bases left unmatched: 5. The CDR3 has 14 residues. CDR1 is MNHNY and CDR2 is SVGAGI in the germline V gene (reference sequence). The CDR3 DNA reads TGTGCCAGCAGTAGGGGGACAGGGTTCTACGAGCAGTACTTC. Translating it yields CASSRGTGFYEQYF.

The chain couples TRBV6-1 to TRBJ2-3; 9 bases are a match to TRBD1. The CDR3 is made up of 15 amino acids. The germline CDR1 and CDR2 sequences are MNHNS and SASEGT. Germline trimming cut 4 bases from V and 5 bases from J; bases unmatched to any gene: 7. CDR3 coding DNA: TGTGCCAGCAGTGCAGGGACAGGGCCGGGAGATACGCAGTATTTT. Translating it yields CASSAGTGPGDTQYF.